This T cell receptor (beta chain) was identified in a study of cytomegalovirus exposure and HLA in healthy donors. V gave up 4 bases and J gave up 8 bases; unmatched junction bases: 10. CDR1 and CDR2 (germline): SQVTM, ANQGSEA. The CDR3 covers 14 residues. To note about this clone: The antigen remains unidentified.

Overall study findings and caveats: One variant, a missense change in DCLRE1C, was linked in a later analysis to TCR beta V- and J-gene trimming.

PCR used 60 Vbeta primers and 13 Jbeta primers. Repertoires were generated with immunoSEQ multiplex PCR, while TCRdb's copy carries only in-frame clones and drops some. The sample has 150,000 to 200,000 clones, around 81% seen once. This TCR was sampled from a man aged 18 to 30 in good health and CMV-seronegative. Sequencing used PBMCs. This sequence joins TRBV29-1 and TRBJ1-4; 7 bases are shared with TRBD1. CDR3 nucleotides: TGCAGCGTTGGCGACAGGGTATTCCGGGAAAAACTGTTTTTT. Translation gives CSVGDRVFREKLFF. The full variable domain, with the rest looked up from reference TRBV29-1 and TRBJ1-4, is SAVISQKPSRDICQRGTSLTIQCQVDSQVTMMFWYRQQPGQSLTLIATANQGSEATYESGFVIDKFPISRPNLTFSTLTVSNMSPEDSSIYLCSVGDRVFREKLFFGSGTQLSVL.